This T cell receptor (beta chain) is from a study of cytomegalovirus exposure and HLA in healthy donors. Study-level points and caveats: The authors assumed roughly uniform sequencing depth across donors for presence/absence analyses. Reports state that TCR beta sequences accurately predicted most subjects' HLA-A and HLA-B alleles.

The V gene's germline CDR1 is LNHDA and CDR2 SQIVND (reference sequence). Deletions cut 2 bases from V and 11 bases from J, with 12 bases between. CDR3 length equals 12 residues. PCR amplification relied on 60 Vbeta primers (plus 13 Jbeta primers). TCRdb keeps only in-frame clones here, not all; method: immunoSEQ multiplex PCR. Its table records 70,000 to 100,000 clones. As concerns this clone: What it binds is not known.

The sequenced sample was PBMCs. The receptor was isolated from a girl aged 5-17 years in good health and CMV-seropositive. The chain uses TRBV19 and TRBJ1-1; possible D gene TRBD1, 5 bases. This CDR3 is CASSIPPGDAFF. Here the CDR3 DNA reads TGTGCCAGTAGTATACCCCCGGGGGATGCTTTCTTT.